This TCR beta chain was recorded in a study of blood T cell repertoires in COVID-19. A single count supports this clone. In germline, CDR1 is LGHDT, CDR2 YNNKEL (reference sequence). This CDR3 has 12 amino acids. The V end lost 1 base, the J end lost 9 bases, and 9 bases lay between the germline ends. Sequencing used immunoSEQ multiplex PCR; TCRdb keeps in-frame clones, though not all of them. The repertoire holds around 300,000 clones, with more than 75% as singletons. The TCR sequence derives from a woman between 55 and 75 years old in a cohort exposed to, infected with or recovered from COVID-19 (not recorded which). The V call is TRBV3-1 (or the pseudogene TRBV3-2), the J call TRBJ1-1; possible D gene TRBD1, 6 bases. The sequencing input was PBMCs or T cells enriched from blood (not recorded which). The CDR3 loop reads CASSQGQAKAFF. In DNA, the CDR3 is TGTGCCAGCAGCCAAGGACAGGCAAAAGCTTTCTTT.